Below, 26 T cell receptor beta chains from the same sample are listed, as sequenced in a study of T cells in Graves' hyperthyroidism and ophthalmopathy. Amplified regions were TCR beta CDR3 sequences from RNA transcripts. A set of HTBI primers served as the primers for a first-round RT-PCR of the TCR CDR3. From the multiplex PCR reads, TCRdb called clonotypes with MiXCR, one entry per CDR3 protein. The repertoire holds about 620,000 distinct CDR3 sequences, with roughly 16% as singletons. The sequenced sample consisted of blood. These receptors were obtained from a woman in her thirties with Graves' hyperthyroidism.

This clonotype was detected ten times or more. The V and J genes are TRBV27 and TRBJ2-7; 7 bases are shared with TRBD1. The junction had 3 bases not matched to a gene; V was cut back by 4 bases and J by 3 bases. This CDR3 contains 13 residues. The V gene's germline CDR1 is MNHEY and CDR2 SMNVEV (reference sequence). The CDR3 sequence: CASSSGTDYEQYF. The CDR3 DNA reads TGTGCCAGCAGTTCCGGGACAGACTACGAGCAGTACTTC.

The CDR3, as DNA: TGTGCCAGCAGCTTAGCTGATAGCGGGAGAACAGATACGCAGTATTTT. It yields the protein CASSLADSGRTDTQYF. This chain uses TRBV7-3 with TRBJ2-3; 9 bases align to TRBD2. From germline, CDR1 is SGHTA and CDR2 FQGTGA. The CDR3 spans 16 residues. V gave up 2 bases and J gave up 3 bases; unmatched junction bases: 6.

This clonotype was found many times. This chain connects TRBV12-3 or TRBV12-4 to TRBJ1-1; D call uncertain. CDR3 size: 14 residues. V shed 3 bases and J shed 1 base, with 9 bases lying between them. The CDR3 coding sequence is TGTGCCAGCAGTTTTAGAGGGAAGAACACTGAAGCTTTCTTT. This translates into CASSFRGKNTEAFF.

V usage is TRBV3-1 and J usage is TRBJ2-1; D possibly corresponds to TRBD1 (6 bases). This CDR3 is built from 15 residues. Looked up from germline, CDR1 is LGHDT and CDR2 is YNNKEL (reference sequence). The V and J ends lost 5 bases and 3 bases respectively, with 14 bases between them. Written as DNA, the CDR3 is TGTGCCAGCAGCAAGGGGGAGTGGGACTACAATGAGCAGTTCTTC. Its translation is CASSKGEWDYNEQFF.

This clonotype has ten or more counts. The gene calls are TRBV6-5 and TRBJ2-1, with a tentative D call TRBD2 (5 bases). This CDR3 contains 13 residues. Trimming removed 2 bases from V and 4 bases from J, with 6 bases in between. Germline-derived CDR1 and CDR2 are MNHEY and SVGAGI. CDR3 in amino acids: CASSYGEYNEQFF. CDR3 DNA sequence: TGTGCCAGCAGTTACGGGGAGTACAATGAGCAGTTCTTC.

This clonotype was seen ten or more times. CDR3 residues: CASSLTLAGVEQFF. CDR3 bases: TGTGCCAGCAGTCTAACACTAGCGGGAGTTGAGCAGTTCTTC. This chain uses TRBV6-1 with TRBJ2-1, with 11 bases matching TRBD2. With V trimmed by 5 bases and J by 9 bases, 6 bases remained unmatched. The CDR3 extends over 14 amino acids. Germline CDR1 reads MNHNS; CDR2 reads SASEGT.

There are a few counts of this clonotype. V is TRBV5-1 and J is TRBJ2-7, with a possible D match to TRBD2 (6 bases). Germline V gene data show CDR1 as SGHRS and CDR2 as YFSETQ. Trimming shortened V by 7 bases and J by 0 bases, and 11 bases separated the two germline ends. The CDR3 is 13 amino acids. The CDR3 DNA is TGCGCCAGCGGCGGGACGGCCTCCTACGAGCAGTACTTC. It encodes CASGGTASYEQYF.

This clonotype was counted many times. Compared with germline, one end of the junction differs, possibly owing to a read error. V gene TRBV7-7 combines with J gene TRBJ2-7; D not certain. CDR1 is SSHAT, CDR2 FNYEAQ, per germline (reference sequence). The CDR3 runs to 15 residues. Here the CDR3 reads CASSLGQGLSHEQYF. The CDR3 coding sequence is TGTGCTAGCAGCTTAGGGCAAGGTTTGAGCCACGAGCAGTACTTC.

This chain joins TRBV6-2 or TRBV6-3 and TRBJ2-2, with D maybe TRBD1 (8 bases). Trimming left V 7 bases short and J 6 bases short, with 15 bases between. Germline V gene data show CDR1 as MNHEY and CDR2 as SVGEGT. This CDR3 is built from 14 residues. DNA for the CDR3: TGTGCCAGCAACGAACAGGGGGGGGCCGGGGAGCTGTTTTTT. Translating it yields CASNEQGGAGELFF.

This sequence joins TRBV27 and TRBJ2-1; 12 bases align to TRBD1. Losses at the gene ends were 7 bases for V and 8 bases for J; bases not matched to a gene: 21. Germline loops: CDR1 MNHEY, CDR2 SMNVEV (reference sequence). CDR3 length equals 19 residues. The CDR3 DNA sequence: TGTGCCAGCACCCCGGGGACAGGGGGCTGGGCGGGAGGCAACGATGAGCAGTTCTTC. Its protein product is CASTPGTGGWAGGNDEQFF.

On this clonotype: One base away lies a much larger clone, so this may be a sequencing read error. The chain combines TRBV20-1 with TRBJ1-1; tentative D call: TRBD1 (5 bases). Per the germline V gene, CDR1 is DFQATT and CDR2 is SNEGSKA (reference sequence). This CDR3 is built from 13 residues. DNA of the CDR3: TGCAGTGCTAGCTCAGGGCGGGGCACTGAAGCTTCCTTT. This translates into CSASSGRGTEASF.

V is TRBV20-1 and J is TRBJ2-5; D might be TRBD2 (5 bases). The germline V gene has CDR1 DFQATT and CDR2 SNEGSKA (reference sequence). The CDR3 contains 12 residues. V dropped 4 bases and J dropped 5 bases, with 11 bases sitting between them. The CDR3 loop reads CSAMRTGETQYF. CDR3 bases: TGCAGTGCTATGCGTACGGGGGAGACCCAGTACTTC.

The chain carries TRBV9 and TRBJ2-1, with D unresolved. The V end was cut by 0 bases, the J end by 0 bases, with 7 bases between. CDR3 length: 15 amino acids. The V gene's germline CDR1 is SGDLS and CDR2 YYNGEE. The CDR3 spells CASSVGAPSYNEQFF. In DNA form, the CDR3 reads TGTGCCAGCAGCGTAGGGGCACCCTCCTACAATGAGCAGTTCTTC.

This clonotype was seen repeatedly, ten times or more. The genes are TRBV27 and TRBJ2-2; D uncertain. Trimming removed 5 bases from V and 0 bases from J, with 7 bases in between. Looked up from germline, CDR1 is MNHEY and CDR2 is SMNVEV (reference sequence). The CDR3 runs to 14 residues. The CDR3 nucleotides are TGTGCCAGCAGTCTCCAGCCGAACACCGGGGAGCTGTTTTTT. Protein sequence: CASSLQPNTGELFF.

This clonotype appeared many times. The chain employs TRBV11-2 and TRBJ2-3; 9 bases align to TRBD2. V dropped 5 bases and J dropped 0; count of bases not matched to a gene: 3. This CDR3 has 15 amino acids. Germline loops: CDR1 SGHAT, CDR2 FQNNGV. CDR3 DNA sequence: TGTGCCAGCAGCCGACTAGCGGCTAGCACAGATACGCAGTATTTT. This gives the protein CASSRLAASTDTQYF.

J is TRBJ2-1 and V is TRBV7-6; 7 nucleotides match TRBD2. Trimming removed 3 bases from V and 9 bases from J; junction bases left unmatched: 14. Germline V gives CDR1 SGHVS, CDR2 FNYEAQ. The CDR3 extends over 16 amino acids. DNA of the CDR3: TGTGCCAGCAGCTTGGGGGGGACTACCCTTTTGAGTGAGCAGTTCTTC. It is translated as CASSLGGTTLLSEQFF.

This clonotype came up many times. The rearrangement joins TRBV27 to TRBJ2-5, with a tentative D call TRBD1 (5 bases). The ends were cut back, 4 bases at V and 5 bases at J, with 14 bases in the middle. CDR3 length: 14 amino acids. Germline assignment: CDR1 MNHEY and CDR2 SMNVEV (reference sequence). Here the CDR3 reads CASSWLGAKETQYF. The CDR3 DNA follows: TGTGCCAGCAGTTGGTTAGGGGCGAAGGAGACCCAGTACTTC.

This clonotype appeared many times. This chain links TRBV20-1 with TRBJ2-1, with 7 bases matching TRBD2. The V segment lost 0 bases and the J segment 5 bases; nucleotides outside the gene matches: 7. This CDR3 has 15 amino acids. Looked up from germline, CDR1 is DFQATT and CDR2 is SNEGSKA (reference sequence). The CDR3 is CSAREGLLAHNEQFF. DNA for the CDR3: TGCAGTGCTAGAGAGGGACTACTTGCCCACAATGAGCAGTTCTTC.

Only a few counts were recorded for this clonotype. One junction end disagrees with the germline gene, perhaps due to a read error. This chain uses TRBV5-8 with TRBJ2-1, with TRBD2 identical over 8 bases. CDR3 length: 16 residues. The germline V gene has CDR1 SGHTS and CDR2 YDEGEE. CDR3 in DNA: TGTGCCAGCACCTTGGGTGGCGGGAGGAGCTACAATGAGCAGTTCTTC. Its protein is CASTLGGGRSYNEQFF. Combining the CDR3 with reference TRBV5-8 and TRBJ2-1 gives the whole variable domain EAGVTQSPTHLIKTRGQQATLRCSPISGHTSVYWYQQALGLGLQFLLWYDEGEERNRGNFPPRFSGRQFPNYSSELNVNALELEDSALYLCASTLGGGRSYNEQFFGPGTRLTVL.

This clonotype turned up a few times. The genes are TRBV20-1 and TRBJ1-2; D perhaps matches TRBD1 (5 bases). Germline V gene data show CDR1 as DFQATT and CDR2 as SNEGSKA (reference sequence). The CDR3 totals 13 residues. V was cut by 5 bases and J by 5 bases, with 15 bases left in between. The CDR3 bases are TGCAGTGCTCCTCGGGGGATCTGGTATGGCTACACCTTC. It codes for CSAPRGIWYGYTF.

The chain couples TRBV3-1 to TRBJ2-6, with TRBD2 matching over 13 bases. The CDR3 loop spans 18 amino acids. Germline V gene lookup returns CDR1 LGHDT and CDR2 YNNKEL (reference sequence). The V and J ends lost 8 bases and 0 bases, in that order; junction bases with no gene match: 7. CDR3 sequence: CASRRLAGGNSGANVLTF. CDR3 sequence (DNA): TGTGCCAGCCGTCGACTAGCGGGAGGCAACTCTGGGGCCAACGTCCTGACTTTC.

In DNA, the CDR3 is TGCGCCAGCAGCCAAGTAACAGGACGGAGGGACACTGAAGCTTTCTTT. It is translated as CASSQVTGRRDTEAFF. The chain has TRBV4-1 and TRBJ1-1; maybe TRBD1 (5 bases). The CDR3 length is 16 residues. CDR1 MGHRA and CDR2 YSYEKL come from the germline V gene. V was trimmed by 1 base and J by 3 bases, leaving 15 bases between them.

The chain couples TRBV11-3 to TRBJ1-2; 9 nucleotides agree with TRBD1. This CDR3 has 17 amino acids. Germline V gene sequence: CDR1 SGHNT, CDR2 YENEEA. Trimming took 2 bases from V and 0 from J; bases not matched to a gene: 7. The CDR3 coding sequence is TGTGCCAGCAGCTTAAGCAACTGGGACAGGGCTAACTATGGCTACACCTTC. Its protein is CASSLSNWDRANYGYTF.

This chain uses TRBV6-1 with TRBJ2-7; D gene unclear. Germline-derived CDR1 and CDR2 are MNHNS and SASEGT. Deletions cut 3 bases from V and 6 bases from J, with 9 bases between. This CDR3 has 12 amino acids. The CDR3 DNA reads TGTGCCAGCAGTGAGCAGACCCGCGAGCAGTACTTC. Protein sequence: CASSEQTREQYF.

J is TRBJ2-3 and V is TRBV20-1; a weak D match, TRBD2 (5 bases). Germline V CDR1 and CDR2: DFQATT, SNEGSKA (reference sequence). The CDR3 covers 15 residues. V lost 4 bases to trimming and J lost 8 bases, with 22 bases between them. The CDR3, as DNA: TGCAGTGCTATTTTAGCGTACACTTCCCAAGGTACGCAGTATTTT. Translation: CSAILAYTSQGTQYF.

The chain combines TRBV10-3 with TRBJ2-3; 12 nucleotides align to TRBD2. CDR3 length equals 16 residues. The trim removed 4 bases at V and 3 bases at J, leaving 5 bases unmatched. Germline V gives CDR1 ENHRY, CDR2 SYGVKD. The CDR3 DNA is TGTGCCATCAGTGTCCCGACTAGCGGGAGAACAGATACGCAGTATTTT. This sequence encodes CAISVPTSGRTDTQYF.